Below, 14 T cell receptor beta chains from the same sample are listed, as sequenced in a study of blood T cell repertoires in COVID-19 (TCRdb year 2020). The protocol used for the library was the immunoSEQ multiplex PCR assay. Here the immuneACCESS table is served through TCRdb, limited to in-frame sequences with V and J called. Missing clones are a known gap in these copies; in checked studies unresolved V genes cover under half, and the rest lacks a known reason. The sample yields some 150,000 clones; over 80% were counted once. Of the sample, 3% is held by the ten largest clones. Sequencing input: peripheral blood. The receptor source for this set is a woman aged 40 to 50 with active or convalescent COVID-19.

The V and J genes are TRBV6-5 and TRBJ2-7; D gene uncertain. The CDR3 has 13 amino acids. Germline V CDR1 and CDR2: MNHEY, SVGAGI. The V end lost 2 bases, the J end lost 3 bases, and 8 bases lay between the germline ends. CDR3 protein: CASSYGLYYEQYF. The DNA of the CDR3 is TGTGCCAGCAGTTACGGTCTCTACTACGAGCAGTACTTC.

This clone was detected only a few times. This chain links TRBV30 with TRBJ2-2; 8 nucleotides match TRBD1. Germline V CDR1 and CDR2: GTSNPN, SVGIG (reference sequence). The CDR3 spans 15 residues. V lost 4 bases and J lost 1; bases outside the gene matches: 5. CDR3 sequence: CAWIVGTGNTGELFF. The CDR3 DNA sequence: TGTGCCTGGATCGTAGGGACAGGGAACACCGGGGAGCTGTTTTTT.

The rearrangement uses TRBV28 and TRBJ1-1; the match to TRBD1 covers 9 bases. Germline V gives CDR1 MDHEN, CDR2 SYDVKM. This CDR3 is built from 16 residues. V dropped 4 bases and J dropped 6; count of bases not matched to a gene: 12. CDR3 coding DNA: TGTGCCAGCAGTTCACCAAGCGACAGGGGGAAGGCTGAAGCTTTCTTT. This encodes CASSSPSDRGKAEAFF.

This clone was seen a single time. This sequence joins TRBV5-1 and TRBJ1-6; no firm D call. Germline V gene lookup returns CDR1 SGHRS and CDR2 YFSETQ. V dropped 0 bases and J dropped 7 bases, with 11 bases sitting between them. There are 15 residues in the CDR3. The CDR3 sequence is CASSLGKGGNSPLHF. In DNA, the CDR3 is TGCGCCAGCAGCTTGGGGAAGGGAGGGAATTCACCCCTCCACTTT.

This chain connects TRBV18 to TRBJ2-3, with D uncertain. This CDR3 has 13 residues. Germline CDR1 reads KGHSH; CDR2 reads LQKENI. V lost 4 bases to trimming and J lost 4 bases, with 9 bases between them. CDR3 loop: CASSLAEADTQYF. In DNA form, the CDR3 reads TGTGCCAGCTCACTGGCCGAAGCAGATACGCAGTATTTT.

This clone was detected only a few times. The chain employs TRBV29-1 and TRBJ1-3; D not resolved. With 5 bases removed from V and 0 bases from J, the gap between germline ends came to 11 bases. Germline CDR1 SQVTM, CDR2 ANQGSEA. The CDR3 extends over 14 amino acids. The CDR3 is CSVRTVYSGNTIYF. CDR3 in DNA: TGCAGCGTTCGCACAGTCTACTCTGGAAACACCATATATTTT.

This clone showed up just a few times. The CDR3 DNA reads as TGTGCGAGTATCACAGGGGGCTTCACTGAAGCTTTCTTT. Amino acid sequence: CASITGGFTEAFF. The rearrangement links TRBV28 to TRBJ1-1; the match to TRBD1 covers 9 bases. Per the germline V gene, CDR1 is MDHEN and CDR2 is SYDVKM. The CDR3 runs to 13 residues.

V usage is TRBV27 and J usage is TRBJ1-1; possible D gene TRBD1, 5 bases. Trimming removed 2 bases at V and 4 bases at J, with 11 bases between. CDR1 and CDR2 from the germline V gene are MNHEY and SMNVEV (reference sequence). The CDR3 is 14 residues long. The CDR3 here is CASSLGGDLTEAFF. The CDR3 DNA sequence: TGTGCCAGCAGTTTAGGGGGGGACCTCACTGAAGCTTTCTTT.

This clone appeared once. The chain uses TRBV18 and TRBJ1-3; D is possibly TRBD1 (5 bases). V lost 3 bases to trimming and J lost 0 bases, with 6 bases between them. The germline CDR1 and CDR2 sequences are KGHSH and LQKENI. The CDR3 spans 14 residues. The CDR3 region is CASSPDSSGNTIYF. CDR3 nucleotides: TGTGCCAGCTCACCCGACAGCTCTGGAAACACCATATATTTT. The full variable domain, with the rest looked up from reference TRBV18 and TRBJ1-3, is NAGVMQNPRHLVRRRGQEARLRCSPMKGHSHVYWYRQLPEEGLKFMVYLQKENIIDESGMPKERFSAEFPKEGPSILRIQQVVRGDSAAYFCASSPDSSGNTIYFGEGSWLTVV.

This rearrangement joins TRBV6-1 to TRBJ1-1; possibly TRBD1 for D (5 bases). CDR3 length: 13 residues. Per the germline V gene, CDR1 is MNHNS and CDR2 is SASEGT. Trimming removed 0 bases from V and 5 bases from J, with 7 bases in between. In DNA, the CDR3 is TGTGCCAGCAGTGAAGCGGGGGGAACTGAAGCTTTCTTT. Protein: CASSEAGGTEAFF.

The chain recombines TRBV2 with TRBJ1-2; 7 nucleotides align to TRBD1. Germline V gene sequence: CDR1 SNHLY, CDR2 FYNNEI. V gave up 8 bases and J gave up 4 bases; unmatched junction bases: 10. This CDR3 is 14 amino acids long. The CDR3 region is CASRTGEIGYGYTF. The CDR3 nucleotides read TGTGCCAGCCGTACAGGGGAAATCGGCTATGGCTACACCTTC.

The chain recombines TRBV7-2 with TRBJ2-1; D ambiguous. The V gene lost 0 bases and the J gene lost 10 bases, with 4 bases spanning the gap. The CDR3 extends over 11 amino acids. The germline gives CDR1 SGHTA, CDR2 FQGNSA. As DNA, the CDR3 is TGTGCCAGCAGCTTAGCTCTGGAGCAGTTCTTC. This codes for CASSLALEQFF.

This clone appeared a single time. This chain joins TRBV29-1 and TRBJ1-3; D is ambiguous. Germline lookup yields CDR1 SQVTM and CDR2 ANQGSEA. Between the trimmed V and J ends, which lost 5 bases and 2 bases, there was a span of 4 bases. This CDR3 comprises 11 residues. As DNA, the CDR3 is TGCAGCGTTCCCACTGGAAACACCATATATTTT. It translates to CSVPTGNTIYF.

This clone was recorded only once. This chain uses TRBV18 with TRBJ2-7, with D possibly matching TRBD1 (5 bases). With 2 bases removed from V and 0 bases from J, the gap between germline ends came to 14 bases. The germline gives CDR1 KGHSH, CDR2 LQKENI. This CDR3 comprises 16 residues. DNA of the CDR3: TGTGCCAGCTCACCAGTAAGTGGCGACAGCTCCTACGAGCAGTACTTC. Its translation is CASSPVSGDSSYEQYF.